This T cell receptor beta chain was identified during a study of shared clonotypes between healthy human individuals. Whole-study findings and limits: For naive CD4 cells, roughly 4.6% of clonotypes were shared across a handful of donors. As a rule, naive subsets had a larger estimated richness than memory subsets. The authors sampled blood alone, and tissue repertoires likely differ.

CDR1 and CDR2 (germline): SNHLY, FYNNEI. V was pared by 3 bases and J by 2 bases, with 11 bases of the junction left unmatched. CDR3 length: 18 amino acids. Assay: immunoSEQ multiplex PCR; the TCRdb copy retains only in-frame clones and omits some. The sample consists of over 300,000 clones, around 87% of them appearing once. This clone has a count of ten or more. Its antigen is unknown. The TCR sequence derives from a young man in good health. This sequence joins TRBV2 and TRBJ2-3, with 10 bases that match TRBD2. Sequences were obtained from memory CD8+ T cells sorted from blood. Documented subset: CD45RO+ cells pooled with CCR7-negative TemRA cells. Here the CDR3 DNA reads TGTGCCAGCAGTGACCAGGTTGGACTAGCGGACTACACAGATACGCAGTATTTT. Its protein is CASSDQVGLADYTDTQYF.